Reported below is one T cell receptor (beta chain). This clonotype occurred many times. The clone's antigen remains unknown. No base qualities exist here, and no much larger clone lies one base off it. The intended sense of this specimen's treatment or condition label: live attenuated yellow fever vaccine strain. At every blood-draw timepoint, two biological replicates of bulk PBMCs were collected. A standard Ficoll-Paque protocol was used to isolate PBMCs from peripheral blood. TriZol was used to extract RNA from bulk PBMCs, from CD4 and CD8 fractions, and from dextramer-positive and dextramer-negative fractions. This sample was included in a study of T cells after yellow fever vaccination (dated by TCRdb to the late 2010s). About the full investigation: The SMART-Seq v4 Ultra Low Input RNA kit was used to prepare libraries from fractions with low cell numbers. To follow T-cell clones before and after both primary and booster YFV17D yellow fever vaccination, bulk TCR alpha and beta repertoires underwent longitudinal sequencing. Two healthy male donors, one aged 18 to 29 and one aged 30 to 39 years, were included in the cohort. Blood was collected at multiple timepoints before and after primary and secondary immunization, and bulk PBMC replicates and cell subsets were isolated.

Sequencing used an Illumina NovaSeq 6000. TCR cDNA was synthesized by 5'RACE template switching, which introduced a universal primer site and unique molecular identifiers. Priming of cDNA synthesis was performed from both the TCR alpha and TCR beta constant segments. Libraries were amplified in two PCR steps, with sample barcodes and sequencing adapters added in the second step. Libraries were sequenced on Illumina HiSeq 2500 (2x100 bp) or NovaSeq (2x150 bp). As for the original processing: Reads were demultiplexed and collapsed into UMI consensus sequences with MIGEC, and V(D)J alignment was performed with MiXCR. Clonotypes responding to the vaccine were identified with edgeR on replicate PBMC samples, with the criteria of FDR below 0.01 and a log2 fold change above 5 up to day 15. Bulk clonotypes were assigned CD4 or CD8 identity according to which sequenced CD4 or CD8 repertoire held them at higher abundance. The public reads were reanalyzed by TCRdb: fastp trimming at Q25, MiXCR alignment, in-frame beta chains only. Rows merge per CDR3 protein into single entries with the most common DNA and genes. The authors' filters were not applied to this entry. The sample table shows some 250,000 distinct CDR3 sequences, and about 3.9% are seen once. About 19% of the sample rests with the top ten.

Study-wide findings and limitations: Because the study included only a couple of donors, the extent to which the findings can be generalized is limited. A small share of clonotypes was detected in both CD4 and CD8 compartments, with the overlap likely arising from convergent recombination. Computational filtering was needed because FACS-sorted repertoires could contain abundant contaminating clonotypes from the bulk population. Compared with the primary T-cell response, the secondary T-cell response was faster but weaker, reaching its peak on day 5 rather than on day 15. After the booster, most of the clones that had expanded following primary vaccination were detected again (just under 97% of CD4 and around 88% of CD8), which suggests that memory was broadly maintained.

This TCR derives from a man between 18 and 35 years old who received the YFV17D yellow fever vaccine. The sample was PBMCs, taken 15 days after the yellow fever booster vaccination.

The CDR3 reads CASSSRIGGDPPDTQYF. The DNA is TGTGCCAGCAGTTCACGAATCGGGGGGGACCCTCCTGATACGCAGTATTTT. Recombination joined TRBV27 with TRBJ2-3; TRBD2 aligns with 8 central bases. According to the germline V gene (reference sequence), CDR1 reads MNHEY and CDR2 reads SMNVEV. The CDR3 covers 17 residues, taking in both the cysteine and the phenylalanine. This entry keeps only the CDR3 DNA: 51 bases, framed from base 1. Trimming removed 4 bases from V and 6 bases from J; the gene matches leave 15 bases unexplained.